This entry describes one T cell receptor (beta chain). The sample belongs to a study of blood T cell repertoires in COVID-19. V lost 3 bases and J lost 5, with 13 bases in between. The CDR3 runs to 14 residues. Per germline, CDR1 DFQATT and CDR2 SNEGSKA (reference sequence). The table came from immunoSEQ multiplex PCR; TCRdb's copy has only in-frame clones and leaves some out. The table shows around 220,000 clones, with 79% occurring only once. The chain uses TRBV20-1 and TRBJ1-4; maybe TRBD1 (6 bases). The sequence was collected from a woman in her forties with active or convalescent COVID-19. The source material was peripheral blood. This CDR3 is CSASSRTENEKLFF. For the CDR3, the DNA is TGCAGTGCTAGTTCGAGGACAGAGAATGAAAAACTGTTTTTT.